This T cell receptor (beta chain) stems from a study of shared clonotypes between healthy human individuals. The germline gives CDR1 PRHDT, CDR2 FYEKMQ (reference sequence). Trimming removed 7 bases at V and 2 bases at J, with 11 bases between. This CDR3 is built from 14 residues. The authors loaded around 220 ng DNA, 30,000 to 35,000 T cell genomes, into sorted-subset replicate PCRs. Using immunoSEQ multiplex PCR, the repertoire was profiled, and TCRdb retains in-frame clones only, with some absent. The sample records fewer than 1.4 million clones, more than 75% being singletons. The V call is TRBV13, the J call TRBJ2-2; weak D call: TRBD1 (6 bases). The sample taken for sequencing was memory CD4+ T cells from PBMCs. Stated subset: CD45RA-negative fraction. This receptor was identified in a man aged 18-30 years in good health. Some clones in this sample may be carry-over from other donors' samples. In DNA form, the CDR3 reads TGTGCCAGCACTGGACAGAGAAACACCGGGGAGCTGTTTTTT. Residues: CASTGQRNTGELFF.